A selection of T cell receptor beta chains follows, all from one sample in a study of response to subunit inactivated influenza vaccine. TCRdb reprocessed the RT-PCR reads with MiXCR, giving one entry per CDR3 protein. This sample has around 600,000 distinct CDR3 sequences; about 10% occur once, and the top ten carry roughly 11%. These same data were also listed under a study on T cells expressing NK-cell markers.

Source: PBMCs from blood, taken on the day of vaccination. All receptors derive from a man between 50 and 59 years old who received an inactivated influenza vaccine. The CDR3 runs from the conserved cysteine through the conserved F or W. Fields, in order: V gene, clone size, J gene, D gene, CDR3 protein, CDR3 DNA. A D gene is named only where the DNA matches it firmly. Clone size appears in some rows only: once, few, many, or a class for an expanded clone.

TRBV7-8,NA,TRBJ1-5,TRBD1,CASSLETGGQPQHF,TGTGCCAGCAGCTTAGAGACAGGGGGTCAGCCCCAGCATTTT
TRBV6-1,NA,TRBJ1-5,TRBD1,CASSNGQGRQPQHF,TGTGCCAGCAGCAACGGACAGGGGAGACAGCCCCAGCATTTT
TRBV28,NA,TRBJ2-6,NA,CASLSAGANVLTF,TGTGCCAGCTTATCCGCCGGGGCCAACGTCCTGACTTTC
TRBV7-2,few,TRBJ2-2,TRBD2,CASSLGYGGSSGELFF,TGTGCCAGCAGCTTAGGGTACGGGGGGAGCTCCGGGGAGCTGTTTTTT
TRBV4-2,few,TRBJ2-7,NA,CASSQEGGPMGEQYF,TGTGCCAGCAGCCAAGAGGGGGGCCCTATGGGCGAGCAGTACTTC
TRBV6-5,NA,TRBJ1-6,NA,CASSYDSYNSPLHF,TGTGCCAGCAGTTACGACAGTTATAATTCACCCCTCCACTTT
TRBV7-3,few,TRBJ2-2,NA,CASSLLALGDILPNTGELFF,TGTGCCAGCAGCTTATTAGCTTTAGGGGACATCCTTCCGAACACCGGGGAGCTGTTTTTT
TRBV6-6,few,TRBJ1-6,TRBD1,CAAAGGSGSPLHF,TGTGCCGCTGCAGGGGGCTCTGGATCACCCCTCCACTTT
TRBV11-2,NA,TRBJ1-1,NA,CASSRNPRTGMMNTEAFF,TGTGCCAGCAGCCGAAACCCTCGGACGGGAATGATGAACACTGAAGCTTTCTTT
TRBV20-1,few,TRBJ2-5,NA,CSARDWKETQYF,TGCAGTGCTAGAGATTGGAAAGAGACCCAGTACTTC
TRBV9,many,TRBJ2-2,TRBD1,CASSVRTGVNTGELFF,TGTGCCAGCAGCGTACGGACAGGGGTTAACACCGGGGAGCTGTTTTTT
TRBV10-3,few,TRBJ2-7,TRBD2,CAIGREDYEQYF,TGTGCCATCGGGCGGGAGGACTACGAGCAGTACTTC
TRBV20-1,few,TRBJ2-1,TRBD2,CSASSGSTYNEQFF,TGCAGTGCTTCTAGCGGGAGTACCTACAATGAGCAGTTCTTC
TRBV7-9,NA,TRBJ2-1,NA,CASSPLANYNEQFF,TGTGCCAGCAGCCCCCTAGCGAACTACAATGAGCAGTTCTTC
TRBV7-9,NA,TRBJ2-3,TRBD1,CTSSPWTGGADTQYF,TGTACCAGCAGCCCGTGGACAGGGGGAGCAGATACGCAGTATTTT
TRBV7-2,many,TRBJ1-1,NA,CASSLVAWGTEAFF,TGTGCCAGCAGCTTAGTGGCCTGGGGCACTGAAGCTTTCTTT
TRBV5-1,NA,TRBJ2-5,NA,CASSLGQKRLETQYF,TGCGCCAGCAGCTTGGGCCAGAAAAGGTTGGAGACCCAGTACTTC
TRBV6-2/TRBV6-3,NA,TRBJ2-2,NA,CASSYLTAPGELFF,TGTGCCAGCAGTTATTTAACAGCCCCCGGGGAGCTGTTTTTT
TRBV5-1,NA,TRBJ2-7,TRBD2,CASRHLGGSYEQYF,TGCGCCAGCAGACATCTGGGGGGGTCCTACGAGCAGTACTTC
TRBV21-1,few,TRBJ2-7,NA,CASSPRTGEAYEQYF,TGTGCCAGCAGCCCCCGGACAGGGGAGGCCTACGAGCAGTACTTC
TRBV24-1,few,TRBJ2-3,TRBD2,CATSDLREVTDTQYF,TGTGCCACCAGTGATTTACGGGAGGTCACAGATACGCAGTATTTT
TRBV18,NA,TRBJ1-4,TRBD1,CASSQEGQLNEKLFF,TGTGCCAGCTCGCAGGAGGGACAGCTGAATGAAAAACTGTTTTTT
TRBV12-3/TRBV12-4,many,TRBJ2-1,NA,CASSFMSLRGNEQFF,TGTGCCAGCAGTTTCATGTCTCTAAGAGGCAATGAGCAGTTCTTC
TRBV6-2/TRBV6-3,NA,TRBJ2-7,TRBD2,CASSYLGLAYEQYF,TGTGCCAGCAGTTACCTGGGACTAGCCTACGAGCAGTACTTC
TRBV29-1,NA,TRBJ2-3,NA,CSVERAWGDTQYF,TGCAGCGTTGAGCGGGCCTGGGGAGATACGCAGTATTTT
TRBV29-1,NA,TRBJ2-1,TRBD2,CSVERLAGAREQFF,TGCAGCGTTGAGAGACTAGCGGGAGCAAGGGAGCAGTTCTTC
TRBV29-1,many,TRBJ2-7,NA,CSVVKDAYEQYF,TGCAGCGTTGTGAAAGATGCCTACGAGCAGTACTTC
TRBV30,NA,TRBJ2-4,NA,CAWAVTRTFRGAHNIQYF,TGTGCCTGGGCAGTAACCCGAACATTTCGGGGGGCGCATAACATTCAGTACTTC
TRBV10-3,few,TRBJ1-2,NA,CAISAGLGGYTF,TGTGCCATCAGTGCCGGTTTAGGTGGCTACACCTTC
TRBV5-6,few,TRBJ2-3,TRBD2,CASSSKIRTSFTDTQYF,TGTGCCAGCAGCTCCAAAATCCGGACTAGCTTCACAGATACGCAGTATTTT
TRBV24-1,few,TRBJ1-5,NA,CATSDPREGNQHF,TGTGCCACCAGTGATCCCAGGGAGGGCAATCAGCATTTT
TRBV7-9,NA,TRBJ2-2,NA,CASTPQGGLDSGELFF,TGTGCCAGCACCCCACAGGGGGGGCTCGATTCCGGGGAGCTGTTTTTT
TRBV29-1,NA,TRBJ2-1,TRBD1,CSVGTEPIVGKFF,TGCAGCGTGGGGACAGAACCAATTGTTGGGAAGTTCTTC
TRBV10-3,NA,TRBJ2-7,NA,CAISESAHPYEQYF,TGTGCCATCAGTGAGTCTGCCCACCCTTACGAGCAGTACTTC
TRBV5-6,once,TRBJ2-7,NA,CASSLGGPTYEQYF,TGTGCCAGCAGCTTGGGCGGACCCACCTACGAGCAGTACTTC
TRBV5-1,NA,TRBJ2-2,NA,CASKGGPNTGELFF,TGCGCCAGCAAAGGGGGGCCGAACACCGGGGAGCTGTTTTTT
TRBV12-3/TRBV12-4,many,TRBJ2-3,TRBD1,CASSPGQVTDTQYF,TGTGCCAGCAGCCCTGGACAGGTCACAGATACGCAGTATTTT